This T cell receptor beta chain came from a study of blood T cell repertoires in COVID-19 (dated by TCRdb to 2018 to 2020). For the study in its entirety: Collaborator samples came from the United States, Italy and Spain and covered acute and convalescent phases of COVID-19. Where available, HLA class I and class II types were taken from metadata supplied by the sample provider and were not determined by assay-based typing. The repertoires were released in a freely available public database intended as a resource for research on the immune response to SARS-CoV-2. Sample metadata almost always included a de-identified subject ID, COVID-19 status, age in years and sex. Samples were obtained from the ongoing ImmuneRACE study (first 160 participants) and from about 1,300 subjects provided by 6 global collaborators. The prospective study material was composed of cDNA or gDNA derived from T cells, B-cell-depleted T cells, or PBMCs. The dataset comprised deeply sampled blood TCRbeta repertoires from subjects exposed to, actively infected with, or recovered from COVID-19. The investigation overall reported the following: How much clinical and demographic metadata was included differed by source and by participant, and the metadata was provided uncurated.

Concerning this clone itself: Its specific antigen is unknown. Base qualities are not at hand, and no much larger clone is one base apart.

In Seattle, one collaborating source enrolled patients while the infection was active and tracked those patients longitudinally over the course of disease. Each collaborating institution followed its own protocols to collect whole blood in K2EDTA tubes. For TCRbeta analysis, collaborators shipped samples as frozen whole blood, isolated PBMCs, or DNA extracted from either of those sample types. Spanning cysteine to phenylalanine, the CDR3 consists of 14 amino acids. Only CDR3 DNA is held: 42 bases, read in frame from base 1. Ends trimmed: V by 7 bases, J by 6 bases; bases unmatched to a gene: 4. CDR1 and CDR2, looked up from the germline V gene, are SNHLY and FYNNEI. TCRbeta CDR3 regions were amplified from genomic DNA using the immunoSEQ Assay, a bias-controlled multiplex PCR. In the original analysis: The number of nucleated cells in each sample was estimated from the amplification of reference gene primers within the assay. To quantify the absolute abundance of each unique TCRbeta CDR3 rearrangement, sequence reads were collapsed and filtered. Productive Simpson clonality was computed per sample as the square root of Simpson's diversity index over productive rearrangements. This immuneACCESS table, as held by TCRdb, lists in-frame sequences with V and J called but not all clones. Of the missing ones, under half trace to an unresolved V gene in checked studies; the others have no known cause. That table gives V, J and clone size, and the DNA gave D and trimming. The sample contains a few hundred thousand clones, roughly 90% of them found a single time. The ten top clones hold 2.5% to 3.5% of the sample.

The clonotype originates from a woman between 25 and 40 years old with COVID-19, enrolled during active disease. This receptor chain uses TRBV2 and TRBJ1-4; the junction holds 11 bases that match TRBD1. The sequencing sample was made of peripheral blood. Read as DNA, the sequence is TGTGCCAGCAAAAAGGGACAGGGGGATGAAAAACTGTTTTTT. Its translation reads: CASKKGQGDEKLFF.